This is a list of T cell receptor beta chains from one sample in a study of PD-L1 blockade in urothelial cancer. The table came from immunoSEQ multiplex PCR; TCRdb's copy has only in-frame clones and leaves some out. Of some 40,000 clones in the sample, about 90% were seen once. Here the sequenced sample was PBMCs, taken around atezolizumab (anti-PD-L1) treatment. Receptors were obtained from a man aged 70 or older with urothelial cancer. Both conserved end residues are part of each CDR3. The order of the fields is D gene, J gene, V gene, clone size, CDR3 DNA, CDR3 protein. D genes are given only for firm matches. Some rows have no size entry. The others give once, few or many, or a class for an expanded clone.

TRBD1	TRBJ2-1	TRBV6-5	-	TGTGCCAGCAGCTACAAACCGGGACAGGGCCACAATGAGCAGTTCTTC	CASSYKPGQGHNEQFF
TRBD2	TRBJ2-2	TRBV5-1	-	TGCGCCAGCAGATCCAAGGTAGCGGGGATGAACACCGGGGAGCTGTTTTTT	CASRSKVAGMNTGELFF
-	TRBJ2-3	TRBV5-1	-	TGCGCCAGCAGCTTGGTTCAGATGAGCACAGATACGCAGTATTTT	CASSLVQMSTDTQYF
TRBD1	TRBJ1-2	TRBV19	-	TGTGCCAGTAGTATGACAGGGGGCATGGACTATGGCTACACCTTC	CASSMTGGMDYGYTF
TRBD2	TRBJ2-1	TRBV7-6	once	TGTGCCAGCAGCCCGCCCCGGGGGACTAGCGGGAGGGCGAAACCCTACAATGAGCAGTTCTTC	CASSPPRGTSGRAKPYNEQFF
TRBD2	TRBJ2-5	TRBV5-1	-	TGCGCCAGCAGCGACGTCCAAGCGGGAGTACGAGAGACCCAGTACTTC	CASSDVQAGVRETQYF
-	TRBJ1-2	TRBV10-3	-	TGTGCCGCGGGGGACTGGAATGGCTACACCTTC	CAAGDWNGYTF
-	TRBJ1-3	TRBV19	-	TGTGCCAGTAGTTTCGTAATCGGAAACACCATATATTTT	CASSFVIGNTIYF
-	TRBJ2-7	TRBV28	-	TGTGCCAGCAGCACAGGAGCTGAGGACGAGCAGTACTTC	CASSTGAEDEQYF
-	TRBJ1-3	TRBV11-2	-	TGTGCCAGCAGCTTAGAGGGGGCGCTTAACACCATATATTTT	CASSLEGALNTIYF
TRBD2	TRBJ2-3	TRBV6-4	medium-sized	TGTGCCAGCAGTGACTCAACGGGAGGGGTGGATACGCAGTATTTT	CASSDSTGGVDTQYF
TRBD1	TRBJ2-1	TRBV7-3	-	TGTGCCAGCAGCTTAACTGATGGGACAGGGGGAAGCAATGAGCAGTTCTTC	CASSLTDGTGGSNEQFF
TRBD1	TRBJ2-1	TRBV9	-	TGTGCCAGCAGCGTAGGTCTGGGGCAGGGGGCTGGTGAGCAGTTCTTC	CASSVGLGQGAGEQFF
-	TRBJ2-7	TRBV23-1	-	TGCGCCAGCGCCCCTGACCAGACTGCGATGAGCTACGAGCAGTACTTC	CASAPDQTAMSYEQYF
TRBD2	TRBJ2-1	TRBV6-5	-	TGTGCCAGCAGTGCCCCGACTAGCGGGAGAAATGAGCAGTTCTTC	CASSAPTSGRNEQFF
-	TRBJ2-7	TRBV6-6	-	TGTGCCAGCAGTTACTTGCGGGGTGCCTACGAGCAGTACTTC	CASSYLRGAYEQYF
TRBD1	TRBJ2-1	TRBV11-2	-	TGTGCCAGCAGCTCCCGAGACAGGGACAATGAGCAGTTCTTC	CASSSRDRDNEQFF
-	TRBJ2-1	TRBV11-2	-	TGTGCCAGCAGCGTAAGCGGAAGTTCCTACAATGAGCAGTTCTTC	CASSVSGSSYNEQFF
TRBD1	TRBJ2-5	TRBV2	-	TGTGCCAGCATGGGGGACAGGGGAATCAGCGAGACCCAGTACTTC	CASMGDRGISETQYF
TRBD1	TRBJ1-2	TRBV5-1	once	TGCGCCAGCAGCCCGGCAGGGGGCGAGTGGGGCTACACCTTC	CASSPAGGEWGYTF
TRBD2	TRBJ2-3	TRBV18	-	TGTGCCAGCTCACCAATAGCGGGAGGCTATAAGGATACGCAGTATTTT	CASSPIAGGYKDTQYF
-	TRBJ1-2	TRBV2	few	TGTGCCAGCAATCAGAACTATGGCTACACCTTC	CASNQNYGYTF
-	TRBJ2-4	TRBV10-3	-	TGTGCCATCAGTGACCCGACATTAGGCATTCAGTACTTC	CAISDPTLGIQYF
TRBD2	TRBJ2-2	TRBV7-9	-	TGTGCCAGCAGCTTAGGACCTAGCGGGGCGAACACCGGGGAGCTGTTTTTT	CASSLGPSGANTGELFF
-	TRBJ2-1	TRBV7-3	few	TGTGCCAGCAGCTCGGGACTCCTGAATGAGCAGTTCTTC	CASSSGLLNEQFF
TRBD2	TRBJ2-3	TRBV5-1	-	TGCGCCAGCAGCCCCAGGGAGGGATACACAGATACGCAGTATTTT	CASSPREGYTDTQYF
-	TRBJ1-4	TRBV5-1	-	TGCGCCAGCAGCCTCCAGGGCGGGGGAAATGAAAAACTGTTTTTT	CASSLQGGGNEKLFF
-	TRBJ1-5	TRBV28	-	TGTGCCAGCAGTCCTCCCCGGGACAATAAGCTTTATAGCAATCAGCCCCAGCATTTT	CASSPPRDNKLYSNQPQHF
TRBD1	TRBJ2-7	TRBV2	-	TGTGCCAGCAGCCCCACCGGGACAGGTAACTACGAGCAGTACTTC	CASSPTGTGNYEQYF
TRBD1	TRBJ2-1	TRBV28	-	TGTGCCAGCAGGCCCGAGGGGGCCGGCAATGAGCAGTTCTTC	CASRPEGAGNEQFF
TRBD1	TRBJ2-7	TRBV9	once	TGTGCCAGCAGCAAACAGGGGGCAGACGAGCAGTACTTC	CASSKQGADEQYF
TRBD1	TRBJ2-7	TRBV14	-	TGTGCCAGCAGCCACCAGGGACAGCCGTACTACGAGCAGTACTTC	CASSHQGQPYYEQYF
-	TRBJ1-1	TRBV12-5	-	TGTGCTAGTGGTTTGGCCCTCTCTGGGAGGACTGAAGCTTTCTTT	CASGLALSGRTEAFF
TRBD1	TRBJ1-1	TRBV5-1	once	TGCGCCAGCAGCCCGGGACAGGCGTTCATGAACACTGAAGCTTTCTTT	CASSPGQAFMNTEAFF
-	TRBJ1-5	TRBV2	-	TGTGCCAGCAGTGTAACGAGGCAGCCCCAGCATTTT	CASSVTRQPQHF
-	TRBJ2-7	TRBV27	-	TGTGCCAGCAGCCGAGGGACAAACTACGAGCAGTACTTC	CASSRGTNYEQYF
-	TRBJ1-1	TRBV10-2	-	TGCGCCAGTGGGGAGGGAGGACATTGGAACACTGAAGCTTTCTTT	CASGEGGHWNTEAFF
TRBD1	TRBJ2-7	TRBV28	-	TGTGCCAGCAGTAGTTATTCAGGGGGCCATGACTACGAGCAGTACTTC	CASSSYSGGHDYEQYF
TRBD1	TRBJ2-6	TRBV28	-	TGTGCCAGCAGTCGGGGACAGGCCCCCTCTGGGGCCAACGTCCTGACTTTC	CASSRGQAPSGANVLTF
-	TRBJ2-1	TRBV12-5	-	TGTGCTAGTGGCCTAGCCTCCGGGACTGGCTACAATGAGCAGTTCTTC	CASGLASGTGYNEQFF
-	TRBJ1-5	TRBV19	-	TGTGCCAGTAGTAGGGAGAGGGTAGGTCAGCCCCAGCATTTT	CASSRERVGQPQHF